This T cell receptor (beta chain) stems from a study of breast tumors, draining lymph nodes, adjacent tissues. TCRdb analysed the multiplex PCR reads with MiXCR anew, one entry per CDR3 protein. The sample records tens of thousands of distinct CDR3 sequences, 57% being singletons. This CDR3 has 15 residues. V was shortened by 1 base and J by 7 bases, with 17 bases between the two germline ends. Germline V CDR1 and CDR2: SGHRS, YFSETQ. The chain carries TRBV5-1 and TRBJ1-2; possibly TRBD1 for D (5 bases). Material: breast tumor tissue. The source of this sequence is a female donor with breast cancer. Some clones in this sample may be carry-over from other donors' samples. Written as DNA, the CDR3 is TGCGCCAGCAGCTTGTTAGGTGGGGAAGGGGCTGGCTACACCTTC. Amino acids: CASSLLGGEGAGYTF.